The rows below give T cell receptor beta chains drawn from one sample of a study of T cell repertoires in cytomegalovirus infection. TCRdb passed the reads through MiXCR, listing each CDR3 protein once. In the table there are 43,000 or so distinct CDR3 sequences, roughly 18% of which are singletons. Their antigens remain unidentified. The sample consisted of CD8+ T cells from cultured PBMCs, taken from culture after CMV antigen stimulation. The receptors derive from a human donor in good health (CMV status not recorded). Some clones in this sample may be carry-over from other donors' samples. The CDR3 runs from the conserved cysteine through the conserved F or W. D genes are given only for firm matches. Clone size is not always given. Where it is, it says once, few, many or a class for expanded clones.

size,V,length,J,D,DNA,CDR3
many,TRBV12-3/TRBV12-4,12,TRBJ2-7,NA,TGTGCCAGCAGTTCAAACCACTACGAGCAGTACTTC,CASSSNHYEQYF
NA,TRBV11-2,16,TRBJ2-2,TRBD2,TGTGCCAGCAGCTTACGTCTAGCGGGAGGGGGCGGGGAGCTGTTTTTT,CASSLRLAGGGGELFF
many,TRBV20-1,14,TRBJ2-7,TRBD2,TGCAGTGCTAGAAGGCTAGCGGACTCCTACGAGCAGTACTTC,CSARRLADSYEQYF
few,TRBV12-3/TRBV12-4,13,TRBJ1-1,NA,TGTGCCAGCAGTTTCGGTCCAAGCTCTGAAGCTTTCTTT,CASSFGPSSEAFF
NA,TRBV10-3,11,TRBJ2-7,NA,TGTGCCATCGGTACCTCCTCGGAGCAGTACTTC,CAIGTSSEQYF
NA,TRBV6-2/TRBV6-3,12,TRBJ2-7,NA,TGTGCCAGCAGCTCCGACGGGAAGGAGCAGTACTTC,CASSSDGKEQYF
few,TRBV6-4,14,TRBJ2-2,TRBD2,TGTGCCAGCAGTGACAGCGGGGGGGCCGGGGAGCTGTTTTTT,CASSDSGGAGELFF
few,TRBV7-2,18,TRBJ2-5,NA,TGTGCCAGCAGCGGAAGCTGGCAGGCTAGCGAGATACAAGAGACCCAGTACTTC,CASSGSWQASEIQETQYF
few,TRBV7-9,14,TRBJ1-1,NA,TGTGCCAGCAGCTTACCAGGGTCGAACACTGAAGCTTTCTTT,CASSLPGSNTEAFF
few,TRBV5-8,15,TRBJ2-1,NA,TGTGCCAGCAGCTTTATGGGACACGGCGACAATGAGCAGTTCTTC,CASSFMGHGDNEQFF